This T cell receptor beta chain was sequenced in a study of regulatory T cells in long-lasting Graves disease. As for the study in general: Newly diagnosed Graves' patients had taken antithyroid drugs under 3 months. Study conclusions and caveats: Among samples with persistent disease, TRBV28, TRBJ1-2 and TRBJ2-5 were favored.

Time point noted: newly diagnosed GD, antithyroid drugs for less than 3 months. The TCR library was prepared using RNA isolated from PBMCs. On this clonotype itself: Its antigen is unknown.

HTBI primers from iRepertoire and Arm-PCR of CDR3 regions yielded the TCR beta libraries. TCRdb re-called the multiplex PCR reads through MiXCR, storing one row per CDR3 protein. The table includes hundreds of thousands of distinct CDR3 sequences, roughly 15% detected once. V shed 5 bases and J shed 2 bases, with 15 bases lying between them. Per the germline V gene, CDR1 is GTSNPN and CDR2 is SVGIG (reference sequence). The CDR3 is made up of 14 amino acids. These data also featured in a second study, about T cells in Graves' hyperthyroidism and ophthalmopathy.

This clonotype originated in a woman in her twenties or thirties with Graves disease. The source material was peripheral blood mononuclear cells (PBMCs), sampled at new diagnosis, from a patient treated with antithyroid drugs. This chain uses TRBV30 with TRBJ2-5, with D tentatively TRBD2 (6 bases). CDR3 sequence (DNA): TGTGCCTGGGATAGGTCGGGAGAGCAAGAGACCCAGTACTTC. Its translation is CAWDRSGEQETQYF. Variable domain in full (rest from reference TRBV30 and TRBJ2-5): SQTIHQWPATLVQPVGSPLSLECTVEGTSNPNLYWYRQAAGRGLQLLFYSVGIGQISSEVPQNLSASRPQDRQFILSSKKLLLSDSGFYLCAWDRSGEQETQYFGPGTRLLVL.